This T cell receptor beta chain was found in a study of cytomegalovirus exposure and HLA in healthy donors. Study in general: In terms of ancestry, the Caucasian-associated cluster contained more than 65% of the approximately 400 genotyped donors. Points from the study as a whole: In a later analysis, parvovirus B19, influenza, CMV and Epstein-Barr virus appeared linked to several top co-occurrence clusters. Previously analyzed data showed that most TCR beta V segments were productive at a frequency of about 87% or about 30%. A later analysis reportedly identified an Asian-associated ancestry cluster as carrying fewer N-insertions than the approximately 670-donor mean.

This clone has just a few counts. Its specificity is unknown. The CDR3 runs 18 residues. Germline V gene data show CDR1 as LGHNA and CDR2 as YSLEER. Between the trimmed V and J ends, which lost 3 bases and 8 bases, there was a span of 28 bases. 13 Jbeta primers and 60 Vbeta primers were used for the PCR. Generated by immunoSEQ multiplex PCR, the TCRdb table keeps only in-frame clones and is missing some. The repertoire holds some 78,000 clones, with 65% to 75% as singletons. This clonotype was obtained from a man aged 40-55 years in good health and CMV-seropositive. The chain couples TRBV4-3 to TRBJ1-2; tentative D call: TRBD1 (5 bases). Material for sequencing was PBMCs. The CDR3 sequence: CASSQDRYRTTPREGYTF. CDR3 in DNA: TGCGCCAGCAGCCAGGACCGGTACAGGACCACCCCCAGAGAGGGCTACACCTTC.